This T cell receptor (beta chain) was profiled in a study of blood T cells in healthy people across ages. This clonotype has only a few counts. Donor samples were obtained from healthy Caucasian individuals from Russia, aged 6 to 90. The use of a sample-barcoded 5' primer and a J-beta primer mix characterized a second PCR of about 7 to 12 cycles. CDR3-containing paired-end reads numbering at least 2.5 million came from each sample. TCRdb reprocessed the 5' RACE reads with MiXCR, giving one entry per CDR3 protein. The sample shows hundreds of thousands of distinct CDR3 sequences, around 50% of them seen only once. Specimen: blood. This TCR was recovered from a man at least 80 years old in good health.

CDR3 coding DNA: TGTGCCAGCAGGACCCGGGACTTCTCCTACGAGCAGTACTTC. This gives the protein CASRTRDFSYEQYF. V gene TRBV21-1 combines with J gene TRBJ2-7; TRBD2 is the table's D call, not checked against the DNA. TRBV21-1 constitutes a pseudogene. CDR3 length: 14 residues.